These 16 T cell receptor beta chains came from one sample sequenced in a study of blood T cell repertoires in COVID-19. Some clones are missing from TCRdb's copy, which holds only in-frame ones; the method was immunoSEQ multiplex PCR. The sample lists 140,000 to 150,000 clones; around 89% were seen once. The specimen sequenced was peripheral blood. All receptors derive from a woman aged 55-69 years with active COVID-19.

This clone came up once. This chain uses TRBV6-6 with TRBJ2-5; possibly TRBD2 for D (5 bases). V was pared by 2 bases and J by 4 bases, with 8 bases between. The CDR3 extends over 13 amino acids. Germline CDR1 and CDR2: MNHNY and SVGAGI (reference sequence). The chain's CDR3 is CASSYLALETQYF. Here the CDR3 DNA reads TGTGCCAGCAGTTACCTAGCACTAGAGACCCAGTACTTC.

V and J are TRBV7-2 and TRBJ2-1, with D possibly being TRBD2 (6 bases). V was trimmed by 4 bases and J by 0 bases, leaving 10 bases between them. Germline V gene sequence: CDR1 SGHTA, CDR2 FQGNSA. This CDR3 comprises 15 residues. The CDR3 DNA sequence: TGTGCCAGCAGCTCGGGACTCGGCTCCTACAATGAGCAGTTCTTC. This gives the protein CASSSGLGSYNEQFF. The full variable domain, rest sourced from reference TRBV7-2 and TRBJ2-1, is GAGVSQSPSNKVTEKGKDVELRCDPISGHTALYWYRQSLGQGLEFLIYFQGNSAPDKSGLPSDRFSAERTGGSVSTLTIQRTQQEDSAVYLCASSSGLGSYNEQFFGPGTRLTVL.

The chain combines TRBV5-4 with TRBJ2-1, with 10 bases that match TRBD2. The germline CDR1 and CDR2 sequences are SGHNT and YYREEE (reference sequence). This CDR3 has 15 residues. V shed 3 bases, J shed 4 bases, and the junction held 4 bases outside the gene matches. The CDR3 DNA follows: TGTGCCAGCAGCTCAGGACTAGCGGAATACAATGAGCAGTTCTTC. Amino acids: CASSSGLAEYNEQFF.

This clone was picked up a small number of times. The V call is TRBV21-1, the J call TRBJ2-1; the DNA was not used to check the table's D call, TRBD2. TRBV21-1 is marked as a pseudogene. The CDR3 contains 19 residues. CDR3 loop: CASSNPGLAGEKVHNEQFF. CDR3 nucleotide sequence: TGTGCCAGCAGCAACCCGGGACTAGCGGGAGAGAAGGTCCACAATGAGCAGTTCTTC.

CDR3 loop: CAISASQGQFSDTQYF. The DNA for the CDR3 is TGTGCCATCAGTGCCTCACAGGGTCAGTTCAGTGATACGCAGTATTTT. V is TRBV10-3 and J is TRBJ2-3, with D maybe TRBD1 (6 bases). Germline lookup yields CDR1 ENHRY and CDR2 SYGVKD. Trimming shortened V by 4 bases and J by 6 bases, and 20 bases separated the two germline ends. This CDR3 has 16 residues.

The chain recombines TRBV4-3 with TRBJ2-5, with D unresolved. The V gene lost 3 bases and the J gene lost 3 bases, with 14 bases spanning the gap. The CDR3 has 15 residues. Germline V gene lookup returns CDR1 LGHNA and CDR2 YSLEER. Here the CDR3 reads CASSHQQTGKETQYF. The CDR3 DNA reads TGCGCCAGCAGCCATCAGCAGACTGGCAAAGAGACCCAGTACTTC.

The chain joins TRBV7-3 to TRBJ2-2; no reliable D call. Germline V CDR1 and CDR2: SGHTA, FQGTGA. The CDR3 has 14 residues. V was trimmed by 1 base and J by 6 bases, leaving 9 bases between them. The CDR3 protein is CASSLRSQAGELFF. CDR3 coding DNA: TGTGCCAGCAGCTTAAGGTCTCAGGCCGGGGAGCTGTTTTTT.

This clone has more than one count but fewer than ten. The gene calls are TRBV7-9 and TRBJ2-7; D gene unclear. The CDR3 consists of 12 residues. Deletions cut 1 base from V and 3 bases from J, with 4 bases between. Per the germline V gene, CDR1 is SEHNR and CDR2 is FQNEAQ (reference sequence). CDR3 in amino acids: CASSLGSYEQYF. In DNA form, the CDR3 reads TGTGCCAGCAGCTTAGGGAGCTACGAGCAGTACTTC.

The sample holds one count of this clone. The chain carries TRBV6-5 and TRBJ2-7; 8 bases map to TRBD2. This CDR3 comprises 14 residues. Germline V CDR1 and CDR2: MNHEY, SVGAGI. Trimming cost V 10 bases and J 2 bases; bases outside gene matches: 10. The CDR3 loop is CATRALAETYEQYF. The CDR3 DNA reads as TGTGCCACCCGCGCACTAGCGGAGACCTACGAGCAGTACTTC.

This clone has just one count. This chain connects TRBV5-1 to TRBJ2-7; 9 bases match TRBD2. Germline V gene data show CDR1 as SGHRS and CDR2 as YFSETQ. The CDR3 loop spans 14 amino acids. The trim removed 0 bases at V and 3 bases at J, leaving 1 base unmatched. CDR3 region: CASSLGSGSYEQYF. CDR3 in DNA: TGCGCCAGCAGCTTGGGTAGCGGGAGCTACGAGCAGTACTTC.

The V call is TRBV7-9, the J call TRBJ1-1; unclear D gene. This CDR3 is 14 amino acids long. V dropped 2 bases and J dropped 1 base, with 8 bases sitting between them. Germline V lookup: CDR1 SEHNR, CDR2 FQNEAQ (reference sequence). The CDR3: CASSLRGSNTEAFF. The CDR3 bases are TGTGCCAGCAGCTTAAGAGGGTCGAACACTGAAGCTTTCTTT.

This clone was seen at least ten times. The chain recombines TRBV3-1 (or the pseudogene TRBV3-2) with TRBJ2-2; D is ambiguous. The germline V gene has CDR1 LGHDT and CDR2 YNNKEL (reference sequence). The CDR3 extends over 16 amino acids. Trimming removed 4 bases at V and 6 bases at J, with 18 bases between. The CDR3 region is CASSRRGSPLPGELFF. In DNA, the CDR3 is TGTGCCAGCAGCCGGAGAGGATCCCCTCTTCCCGGGGAGCTGTTTTTT.

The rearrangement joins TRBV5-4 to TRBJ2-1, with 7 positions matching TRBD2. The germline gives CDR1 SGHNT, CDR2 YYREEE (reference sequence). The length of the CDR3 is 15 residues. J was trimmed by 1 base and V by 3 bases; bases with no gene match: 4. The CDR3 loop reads CASSWGGISYNEQFF. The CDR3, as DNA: TGTGCCAGCAGCTGGGGGGGGATATCCTACAATGAGCAGTTCTTC.

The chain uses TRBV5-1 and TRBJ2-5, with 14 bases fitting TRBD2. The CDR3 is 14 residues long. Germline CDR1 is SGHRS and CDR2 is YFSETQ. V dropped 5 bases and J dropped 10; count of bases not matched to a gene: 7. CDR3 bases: TGCGCCAGCAGACCCGGGACTAGCGGGAGTGTCCAGTACTTC. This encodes CASRPGTSGSVQYF.

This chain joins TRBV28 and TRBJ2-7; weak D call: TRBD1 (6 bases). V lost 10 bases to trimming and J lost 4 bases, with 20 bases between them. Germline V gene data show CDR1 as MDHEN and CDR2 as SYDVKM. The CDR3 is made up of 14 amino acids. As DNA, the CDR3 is TGTGCCACCCGTATACAGGGTATGGCGTACGAGCAGTACTTC. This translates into CATRIQGMAYEQYF.

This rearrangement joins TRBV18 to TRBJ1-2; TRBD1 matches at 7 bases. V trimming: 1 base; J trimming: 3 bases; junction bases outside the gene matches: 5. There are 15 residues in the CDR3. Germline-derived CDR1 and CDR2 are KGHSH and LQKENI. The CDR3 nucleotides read TGTGCCAGCTCACCACAGGGACAGCCTGACTATGGCTACACCTTC. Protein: CASSPQGQPDYGYTF.